This entry is about one TCR beta chain. Its antigen is unknown. The data derive from a study of shared clonotypes between healthy human individuals. Study-wide points: Among donors, the sharing of clonotypes was expected to be influenced by sequencing depth.

Germline V CDR1 and CDR2: MNHEY, SMNVEV (reference sequence). V lost 5 bases and J lost 6, with 15 bases in between. The CDR3 is made up of 14 amino acids. Clones were read by immunoSEQ multiplex PCR, and TCRdb kept only the in-frame ones, dropping some. The repertoire has more than 1,200,000 clones, approximately 98.5% of them found once; the top ten carry approximately 0.4%. The rearrangement joins TRBV27 to TRBJ2-3; D unresolved. Sequenced: naive CD4+ T cells sorted from blood. Subset reported: CD45RA+ positively selected. The TCR comes from a man aged 25-40 years in good health. CDR3 sequence reads: CASSDPGLKDTQYF. CDR3 nucleotide sequence: TGTGCCAGCAGTGACCCGGGTTTGAAGGATACGCAGTATTTT.